Listed here are 10 T cell receptor beta chains from one sample, sequenced in a study of blood T cell repertoires in COVID-19. Assay: immunoSEQ multiplex PCR; the TCRdb copy retains only in-frame clones and omits some. The sample includes some 93,000 clones, about nine tenths seen only once; the top ten take 10% to 13%. Material for sequencing was peripheral blood. These TCRs come from a man aged 45-65 years with acute or convalescent COVID-19.

The gene calls are TRBV20-1 and TRBJ1-1, with unresolved D. V lost 3 bases, J lost 4 bases, and 18 bases lay in between. Germline loops: CDR1 DFQATT, CDR2 SNEGSKA (reference sequence). The CDR3 is 15 residues long. DNA of the CDR3: TGCAGTGCTAGTGGGGAGTACGAATACGGCACTGAAGCTTTCTTT. Translation: CSASGEYEYGTEAFF.

The chain uses TRBV29-1 and TRBJ1-1; TRBD1 agrees at 7 bases. V lost 7 bases to trimming and J lost 0 bases; unmatched junction nucleotides: 5. Germline loops: CDR1 SQVTM, CDR2 ANQGSEA. This CDR3 comprises 13 residues. In DNA form, the CDR3 reads TGCAGCGCCAGACAGGGTATGAACACTGAAGCTTTCTTT. This codes for CSARQGMNTEAFF.

The V gene is TRBV6-6, the J gene TRBJ2-1; D is perhaps TRBD2 (6 bases). Looked up from germline, CDR1 is MNHNY and CDR2 is SVGAGI (reference sequence). The V gene lost 0 bases and the J gene lost 7 bases, with 16 bases spanning the gap. The CDR3 sequence is 16 residues long. CDR3 region: CASSYSGPTGENEQFF. CDR3 sequence (DNA): TGTGCCAGCAGTTACTCTGGACCAACGGGGGAGAATGAGCAGTTCTTC.

The chain uses TRBV10-1 and TRBJ2-3, with 11 bases matching TRBD2. The CDR3 sequence is 15 residues long. The germline V gene has CDR1 WNHNN and CDR2 SYGVQD (reference sequence). With 6 bases clipped from V and 3 bases from J, the junction kept 5 bases outside the gene matches. CDR3 amino acids: CASSSGTSGTDTQYF. The DNA for the CDR3 is TGCGCCAGCAGCAGCGGGACTAGCGGAACAGATACGCAGTATTTT.

The chain couples TRBV27 to TRBJ2-3; D is possibly TRBD1 (5 bases). The germline gives CDR1 MNHEY, CDR2 SMNVEV (reference sequence). V was cut by 6 bases and J by 2 bases, with 12 bases left in between. The CDR3 sequence is 14 residues long. The CDR3 protein is CASRVTGFTDTQYF. CDR3 bases: TGTGCCAGCAGGGTAACAGGTTTCACAGATACGCAGTATTTT.

The genes are TRBV18 and TRBJ2-3, with no clear D. Trimming took off 6 bases at V and 0 bases at J, with 13 bases between the two ends. CDR3 length equals 15 residues. The germline V gene encodes CDR1 KGHSH and CDR2 LQKENI. CDR3 sequence: CASSLDISSTDTQYF. The DNA of the CDR3 is TGTGCCAGCTCCCTCGACATTTCTAGCACAGATACGCAGTATTTT. The full variable domain, rest sourced from reference TRBV18 and TRBJ2-3, is NAGVMQNPRHLVRRRGQEARLRCSPMKGHSHVYWYRQLPEEGLKFMVYLQKENIIDESGMPKERFSAEFPKEGPSILRIQQVVRGDSAAYFCASSLDISSTDTQYFGPGTRLTVL.

This clone was counted between two and nine times. The rearrangement uses TRBV11-3 and TRBJ1-3, with D hard to call. The V and J ends lost 5 bases and 4 bases respectively, with 12 bases between them. The germline V gene has CDR1 SGHNT and CDR2 YENEEA. The CDR3 sequence is 14 residues long. CDR3 sequence reads: CASSLRDSGNTIYF. Here the CDR3 DNA reads TGTGCCAGCAGCCTTCGGGATAGCGGAAACACCATATATTTT.

The rearrangement uses TRBV5-4 and TRBJ2-5, with 16 bases identical to TRBD2. This CDR3 comprises 16 residues. Germline V gene sequence: CDR1 SGHNT, CDR2 YYREEE (reference sequence). V gave up 5 bases and J gave up 2 bases; unmatched junction bases: 3. The CDR3 protein is CASSAGLAGGQETQYF. CDR3 nucleotides: TGTGCCAGCAGTGCGGGACTAGCGGGAGGGCAAGAGACCCAGTACTTC.

This chain uses TRBV5-6 with TRBJ1-1; 7 bases map to TRBD1. The junction had 9 bases not matched to a gene; V was cut back by 7 bases and J by 0 bases. The CDR3 is 15 amino acids. The germline V gene has CDR1 SGHDT and CDR2 YYEEEE. The CDR3: CASAETGTVNTEAFF. The CDR3 bases are TGTGCCAGCGCAGAGACAGGGACGGTGAACACTGAAGCTTTCTTT.

The CDR3 region has the DNA TGTGCCAGCGGTAGGGAGGCCTATGGCTACACCTTC. Its protein is CASGREAYGYTF. The chain couples TRBV6-6 to TRBJ1-2; D unresolved. Germline V gives CDR1 MNHNY, CDR2 SVGAGI (reference sequence). The CDR3 is 12 amino acids. The V end was cut by 8 bases, the J end by 4 bases, with 11 bases between.